Sequencing of this T cell receptor beta chain was carried out in a study of sequential checkpoint blockade in melanoma. There are 14 residues in the CDR3. V dropped 2 bases and J dropped 5 bases, with 12 bases sitting between them. CDR1 PRHDT and CDR2 FYEKMQ come from the germline V gene (reference sequence). As to treatment: randomized to nivolumab then ipilimumab (arm A) or the reverse (arm B). From thawed PBMCs, live CD3+CD8+ cells negative for CD19 and CD56 were sorted. The table came from immunoSEQ multiplex PCR; TCRdb's copy has only in-frame clones and leaves some out. The sample records some 21,000 clones, roughly 80% being singletons.

The sequenced sample was CD8+ T cells sorted from blood (inferred from file names), obtained from a patient given nivolumab and ipilimumab in sequence. The sequence derives from a human donor with melanoma. The chain has TRBV13 and TRBJ2-5; possible D gene TRBD2, 5 bases. CDR3 sequence: CASSLRGLAETQYF. The CDR3 region has the DNA TGTGCCAGCAGCTTAAGAGGATTAGCGGAGACCCAGTACTTC.